A single sample gave rise to the 21 T cell receptor beta chains below, sequenced in a study of shared clonotypes between healthy human individuals. The protocol was immunoSEQ multiplex PCR, while the TCRdb copy is restricted to in-frame clones and leaves out a portion. The sample includes about 2 million clones, about 95% of them seen just once. In the naive CD8 group, cells lacked CD45RO and were positively selected for CCR7, so terminally differentiated effector memory CD45RA+ cells were left out. The sample consisted of naive CD8+ T cells sorted from blood. The origin of the receptors is a man between 18 and 35 years old in good health.

The rearrangement joins TRBV5-1 to TRBJ2-7; D might be TRBD1 (6 bases). Germline lookup yields CDR1 SGHRS and CDR2 YFSETQ. V lost 3 bases and J lost 4, with 11 bases in between. This CDR3 comprises 13 residues. CDR3 loop: CASSYGQMYEQYF. For the CDR3, the DNA is TGCGCCAGCAGCTACGGACAGATGTACGAGCAGTACTTC.

The chain combines TRBV4-3 with TRBJ2-7; the D gene is possibly TRBD2 (6 bases). CDR3 length equals 15 residues. Deletions cut 1 base from V and 3 bases from J, with 13 bases between. Germline V gene data show CDR1 as LGHNA and CDR2 as YSLEER. The CDR3 is CASSQGGGNVYEQYF. In nucleotides, the CDR3 is TGCGCCAGCAGCCAAGGGGGAGGCAACGTCTACGAGCAGTACTTC.

The chain joins TRBV7-3 to TRBJ2-2; no firm D call. The CDR3 loop spans 12 amino acids. CDR1 is SGHTA and CDR2 is FQGTGA in the germline V gene. Between the trimmed V and J ends, which lost 3 bases and 7 bases, there was a span of 6 bases. CDR3: CASSFVDGELFF. The CDR3 DNA sequence: TGTGCCAGCAGCTTCGTAGACGGGGAGCTGTTTTTT.

The chain combines TRBV7-9 with TRBJ2-3, with 15 bases identical to TRBD2. The CDR3 covers 17 residues. The V and J ends lost 3 bases and 0 bases, in that order; junction bases with no gene match: 1. Germline CDR1 is SEHNR and CDR2 is FQNEAQ (reference sequence). The CDR3 DNA is TGTGCCAGCAGCTTTGGGACTAGCGGGGGGAGCACAGATACGCAGTATTTT. This translates into CASSFGTSGGSTDTQYF.

The V call is TRBV30, the J call TRBJ1-2, with D uncertain. Trimming took off 3 bases at V and 2 bases at J, with 7 bases between the two ends. The CDR3 has 12 amino acids. CDR1 GTSNPN and CDR2 SVGIG come from the germline V gene (reference sequence). CDR3 region: CAWSPENYGYTF. The CDR3 nucleotides read TGTGCCTGGAGCCCAGAGAACTATGGCTACACCTTC.

This clone was found a few times. The chain couples TRBV6-5 to TRBJ2-3, with D perhaps matching TRBD2 (6 bases). Germline lookup yields CDR1 MNHEY and CDR2 SVGAGI. CDR3 length: 13 residues. Trimming shortened V by 8 bases and J by 3 bases, and 12 bases separated the two germline ends. CDR3 loop: CASFGGVTDTQYF. CDR3 DNA sequence: TGTGCCAGCTTCGGAGGGGTAACAGATACGCAGTATTTT.

V and J are TRBV19 and TRBJ1-1; D gene ambiguous. The CDR3 has 11 residues. Germline assignment: CDR1 LNHDA and CDR2 SQIVND (reference sequence). V lost 7 bases, J lost 5 bases, and 8 bases lay in between. The CDR3: CASTHGTEAFF. The CDR3 nucleotides read TGTGCCAGTACTCATGGGACTGAAGCTTTCTTT.

The chain has TRBV5-6 and TRBJ2-7; D not resolved. CDR3 length: 15 residues. With 0 bases removed from V and 3 bases from J, the gap between germline ends came to 13 bases. Germline-derived CDR1 and CDR2 are SGHDT and YYEEEE. DNA for the CDR3: TGTGCCAGCAGCTTGGAAGGGTTCCCCTACTACGAGCAGTACTTC. Its protein product is CASSLEGFPYYEQYF. The full variable domain, completed using reference TRBV5-6 and TRBJ2-7, is DAGVTQSPTHLIKTRGQQVTLRCSPKSGHDTVSWYQQALGQGPQFIFQYYEEEERQRGNFPDRFSGHQFPNYSSELNVNALLLGDSALYLCASSLEGFPYYEQYFGPGTRLTVT.

This CDR3 is CASSEVVYVGQGASEPQHF. In DNA form, the CDR3 reads TGTGCCAGCAGTGAAGTCGTGTATGTGGGACAGGGGGCTTCGGAGCCCCAGCATTTT. This rearrangement joins TRBV6-1 to TRBJ1-5, with TRBD1 matching 12 bases. The CDR3 extends over 19 amino acids. V was clipped by 1 base and J by 8 bases; unmatched bases: 15. CDR1 is MNHNS, CDR2 SASEGT, per germline.

CDR3 sequence reads: CASSQGELSYEQYF. DNA for the CDR3: TGCGCCAGCAGCCAAGGGGAGCTCTCCTACGAGCAGTACTTC. This sequence joins TRBV4-1 and TRBJ2-7, with a possible D match to TRBD2 (5 bases). The CDR3 totals 14 residues. V lost 1 base, J lost 0 bases, and 7 bases lay in between. Germline assignment: CDR1 MGHRA and CDR2 YSYEKL.

This clone was seen more than once but under ten times. The chain employs TRBV30 and TRBJ1-1; D ambiguous. V was shortened by 3 bases and J by 0 bases, with 8 bases between the two germline ends. In germline, CDR1 is GTSNPN, CDR2 SVGIG (reference sequence). The CDR3 runs to 13 residues. CDR3 sequence (DNA): TGTGCCTGGAGAGGACCCGTGAACACTGAAGCTTTCTTT. Translated: CAWRGPVNTEAFF.

The rearrangement uses TRBV6-5 and TRBJ2-7; D might be TRBD1 or TRBD2, each matching 5 bases. V was trimmed by 6 bases and J by 2 bases, leaving 14 bases between them. Germline loops: CDR1 MNHEY, CDR2 SVGAGI. This CDR3 spans 14 amino acids. The CDR3 protein is CASSPLGDAYEQYF. The DNA for the CDR3 is TGTGCCAGCAGCCCTCTCGGGGACGCCTACGAGCAGTACTTC.

The V gene is TRBV19, the J gene TRBJ2-5; no firm D call. CDR3 length: 15 residues. Germline assignment: CDR1 LNHDA and CDR2 SQIVND (reference sequence). This chain's CDR3 is CARPRYTLHQETQYF. In DNA form, the CDR3 reads TGTGCAAGACCCAGGTATACCCTACACCAAGAGACCCAGTACTTC.

V gene TRBV28 combines with J gene TRBJ2-7, with no clear D. Germline V gives CDR1 MDHEN, CDR2 SYDVKM. V gave up 4 bases and J gave up 2 bases, with 12 bases separating them. The CDR3 is 14 residues long. CDR3 DNA: TGTGCCAGCAGTTCCCGAGGCATTCCCTACGAGCAGTACTTC. It is translated as CASSSRGIPYEQYF.

The rearrangement links TRBV7-2 to TRBJ2-7, with 7 bases lining up with TRBD1. The CDR3 totals 15 residues. Trimming took 5 bases from V and 2 from J; bases not matched to a gene: 9. CDR1 is SGHTA, CDR2 FQGNSA, per germline. Here the CDR3 reads CASSISWTGTYEQYF. The CDR3 nucleotides read TGTGCCAGCAGCATTTCCTGGACAGGTACCTACGAGCAGTACTTC.

The chain employs TRBV7-9 and TRBJ1-1, with D unclear. V was shortened by 1 base and J by 5 bases, with 14 bases between the two germline ends. This CDR3 is built from 15 residues. Germline CDR1 and CDR2: SEHNR and FQNEAQ (reference sequence). The CDR3 loop is CASSLDRTADTEAFF. In DNA, the CDR3 is TGTGCCAGCAGCTTAGACCGGACGGCCGATACTGAAGCTTTCTTT.

This chain uses TRBV28 with TRBJ1-1, with D hard to call. V lost 2 bases, J lost 0 bases, and 16 bases lay in between. Per germline, CDR1 MDHEN and CDR2 SYDVKM. This CDR3 spans 17 amino acids. CDR3 sequence: CASSLPPRRALNTEAFF. The CDR3 region has the DNA TGTGCCAGCAGTTTACCCCCCCGTAGGGCCCTGAACACTGAAGCTTTCTTT.

The V and J genes are TRBV7-9 and TRBJ2-5; tentative D call: TRBD2 (6 bases). CDR1 and CDR2 (germline): SEHNR, FQNEAQ (reference sequence). The CDR3 is 10 amino acids. The V end lost 10 bases, the J end lost 8 bases, and 11 bases lay between the germline ends. CDR3 bases: TGTGCCACCGCGGAGGGAACCCAGTACTTC. This gives the protein CATAEGTQYF.

The V gene is TRBV6-1, the J gene TRBJ2-5; D might be TRBD1 (5 bases). V lost 2 bases, J lost 2 bases, and 12 bases lay in between. The CDR3 runs to 15 residues. Germline loops: CDR1 MNHNS, CDR2 SASEGT. This CDR3 reads CASSEYRGFQETQYF. In DNA, the CDR3 is TGTGCCAGCAGTGAATATAGGGGATTTCAAGAGACCCAGTACTTC.

The gene calls are TRBV21-1 and TRBJ1-5. TRBV21-1 is deemed a pseudogene. The CDR3 covers 15 residues. The CDR3 sequence: CASSRRDCNNQPQHF. Here the CDR3 DNA reads TGTGCCAGCAGCAGAAGGGACTGTAACAATCAGCCCCAGCATTTT.

V and J are TRBV27 and TRBJ2-7, with a possible D match to TRBD1 (6 bases). This CDR3 contains 13 residues. Deletions cut 6 bases from V and 9 bases from J, with 18 bases between. The germline CDR1 and CDR2 sequences are MNHEY and SMNVEV (reference sequence). The CDR3: CASRGPALGGQYF. In nucleotides, the CDR3 is TGTGCCAGCAGAGGGCCGGCCTTAGGGGGGCAGTACTTC.